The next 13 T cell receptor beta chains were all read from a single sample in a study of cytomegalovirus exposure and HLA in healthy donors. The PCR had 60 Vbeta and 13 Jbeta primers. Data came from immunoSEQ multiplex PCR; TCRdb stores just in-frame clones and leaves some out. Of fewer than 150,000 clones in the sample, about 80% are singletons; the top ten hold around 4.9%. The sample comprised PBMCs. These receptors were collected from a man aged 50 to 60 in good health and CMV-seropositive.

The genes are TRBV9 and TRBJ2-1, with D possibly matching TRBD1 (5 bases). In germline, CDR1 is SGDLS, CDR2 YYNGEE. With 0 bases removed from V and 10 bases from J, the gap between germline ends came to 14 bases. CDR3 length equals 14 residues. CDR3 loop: CASSVGTILEEQFF. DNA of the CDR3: TGTGCCAGCAGCGTAGGGACAATCTTGGAGGAGCAGTTCTTC. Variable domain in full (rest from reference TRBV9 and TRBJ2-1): DSGVTQTPKHLITATGQRVTLRCSPRSGDLSVYWYQQSLDQGLQFLIQYYNGEERAKGNILERFSAQQFPDLHSELNLSSLELGDSALYFCASSVGTILEEQFFGPGTRLTVL.

CDR3 coding DNA: TGTGCCAGCAGTCCAGAACGAGGACAGGAGGGCTATGGCTACACCTTC. This gives the protein CASSPERGQEGYGYTF. J is TRBJ1-2 and V is TRBV6-6; 7 bases are shared with TRBD1. The CDR3 runs 16 residues. Germline V gene lookup returns CDR1 MNHNY and CDR2 SVGAGI (reference sequence). Losses at the gene ends were 5 bases for V and 4 bases for J; bases not matched to a gene: 13.

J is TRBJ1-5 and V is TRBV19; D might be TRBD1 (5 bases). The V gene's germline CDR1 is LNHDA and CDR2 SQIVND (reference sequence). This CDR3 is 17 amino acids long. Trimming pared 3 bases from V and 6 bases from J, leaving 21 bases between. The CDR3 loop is CASSIALYRLSSQPQHF. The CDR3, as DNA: TGTGCCAGTAGTATTGCCCTTTACAGGCTGAGTAGTCAGCCCCAGCATTTT.

The CDR3 reads CASSQAQTTSNYGYTF. For the CDR3, the DNA is TGCGCCAGCAGCCAAGCCCAGACTACTTCAAACTATGGCTACACCTTC. The chain links TRBV4-1 to TRBJ1-2; D not resolved. Trimming took off 1 base at V and 2 bases at J, with 14 bases between the two ends. Per the germline V gene, CDR1 is MGHRA and CDR2 is YSYEKL. This CDR3 contains 16 residues.

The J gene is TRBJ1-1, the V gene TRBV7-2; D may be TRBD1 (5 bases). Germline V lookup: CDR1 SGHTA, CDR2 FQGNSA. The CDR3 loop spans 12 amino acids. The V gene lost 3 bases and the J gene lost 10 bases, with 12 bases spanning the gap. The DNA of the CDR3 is TGTGCCAGCAGCTTTTCCAGGGAAGCAGCTTTCTTT. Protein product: CASSFSREAAFF. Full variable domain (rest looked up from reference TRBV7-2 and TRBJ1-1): GAGVSQSPSNKVTEKGKDVELRCDPISGHTALYWYRQSLGQGLEFLIYFQGNSAPDKSGLPSDRFSAERTGGSVSTLTIQRTQQEDSAVYLCASSFSREAAFFGQGTRLTVV.

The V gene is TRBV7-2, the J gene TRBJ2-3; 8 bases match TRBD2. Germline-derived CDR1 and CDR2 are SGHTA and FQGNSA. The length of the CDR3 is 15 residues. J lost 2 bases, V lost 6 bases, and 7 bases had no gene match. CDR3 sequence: CASRSAGDYTDTQYF. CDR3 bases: TGTGCCAGCAGGTCAGCGGGGGACTACACAGATACGCAGTATTTT.

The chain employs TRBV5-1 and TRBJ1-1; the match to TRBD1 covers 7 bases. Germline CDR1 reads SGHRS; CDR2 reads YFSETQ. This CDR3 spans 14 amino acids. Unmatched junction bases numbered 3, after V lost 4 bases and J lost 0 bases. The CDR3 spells CASSRGQMNTEAFF. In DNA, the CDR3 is TGCGCCAGCAGCCGGGGACAGATGAACACTGAAGCTTTCTTT.

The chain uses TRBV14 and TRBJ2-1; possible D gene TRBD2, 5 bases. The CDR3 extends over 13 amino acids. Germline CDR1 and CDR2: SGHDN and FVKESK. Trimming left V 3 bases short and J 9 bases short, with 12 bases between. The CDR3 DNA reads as TGTGCCAGCAGCCACCTCGCAGAGGGTGAGCAGTTCTTC. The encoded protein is CASSHLAEGEQFF. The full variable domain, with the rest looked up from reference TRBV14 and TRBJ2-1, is EAGVTQFPSHSVIEKGQTVTLRCDPISGHDNLYWYRRVMGKEIKFLLHFVKESKQDESGMPNNRFLAERTGGTYSTLKVQPAELEDSGVYFCASSHLAEGEQFFGPGTRLTVL.

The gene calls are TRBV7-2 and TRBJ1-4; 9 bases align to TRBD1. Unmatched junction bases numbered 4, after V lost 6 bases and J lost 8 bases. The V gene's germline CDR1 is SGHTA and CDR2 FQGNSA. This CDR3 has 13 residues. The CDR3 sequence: CASRDRGREKLFF. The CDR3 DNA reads TGTGCCAGCAGGGACAGGGGAAGAGAAAAACTGTTTTTT. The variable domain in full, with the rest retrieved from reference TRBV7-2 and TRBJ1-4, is GAGVSQSPSNKVTEKGKDVELRCDPISGHTALYWYRQSLGQGLEFLIYFQGNSAPDKSGLPSDRFSAERTGGSVSTLTIQRTQQEDSAVYLCASRDRGREKLFFGSGTQLSVL.

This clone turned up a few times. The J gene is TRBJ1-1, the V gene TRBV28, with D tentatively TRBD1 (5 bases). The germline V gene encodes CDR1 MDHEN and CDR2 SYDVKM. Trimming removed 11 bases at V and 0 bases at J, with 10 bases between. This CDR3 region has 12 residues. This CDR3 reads CAGGGVNTEAFF. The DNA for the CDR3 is TGTGCCGGCGGGGGGGTGAACACTGAAGCTTTCTTT.

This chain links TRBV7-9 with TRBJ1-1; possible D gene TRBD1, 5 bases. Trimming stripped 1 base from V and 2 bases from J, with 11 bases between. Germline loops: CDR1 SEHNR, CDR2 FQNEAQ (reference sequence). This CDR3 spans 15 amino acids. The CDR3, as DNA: TGTGCCAGCAGCTTAGAGGGGTGGAGTAACACTGAAGCTTTCTTT. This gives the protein CASSLEGWSNTEAFF.

The CDR3 here is CASSRWRETQYF. The CDR3 bases are TGTGCCAGCTCTCGTTGGAGAGAGACCCAGTACTTC. The chain combines TRBV6-5 with TRBJ2-5, with D uncertain. This CDR3 is 12 amino acids long. With 8 bases removed from V and 4 bases from J, the gap between germline ends came to 11 bases. Germline values: CDR1 MNHEY, CDR2 SVGAGI.

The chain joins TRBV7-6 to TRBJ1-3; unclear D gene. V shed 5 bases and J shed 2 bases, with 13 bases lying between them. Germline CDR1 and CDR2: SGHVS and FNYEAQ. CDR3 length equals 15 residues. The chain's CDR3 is CASSPSPSPGNTIYF. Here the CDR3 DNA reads TGTGCCAGCAGCCCAAGCCCGTCCCCTGGAAACACCATATATTTT.